The rows below give T cell receptor beta chains drawn from one sample of a study of shared clonotypes between healthy human individuals. The table came from immunoSEQ multiplex PCR; TCRdb's copy has only in-frame clones and leaves some out. The table has approximately 2.3 million clones, 93% seen once; the top ten hold around 0.4%. The sample consisted of naive CD4+ T cells from PBMCs. The receptor source for this set is a man aged 18 to 29 in good health. Some clones in this sample may be carry-over from other donors' samples. The CDR3 runs from the conserved cysteine through the conserved F or W. Fields, in order: CDR3 length, D gene, V gene, J gene, CDR3 DNA, CDR3 protein. D genes are given only for firm matches.

>14|TRBD2|TRBV19|TRBJ2-7
TGTGCCAGTAGTAGGGTAGCGGGGGCCTACGAGCAGTACTTC
CASSRVAGAYEQYF
>15|TRBD1|TRBV6-6|TRBJ1-2
TGTGCCAGCAGTCATACAGGGGGCGCGAACTATGGCTACACCTTC
CASSHTGGANYGYTF
>10|-|TRBV20-1|TRBJ1-1
TGCAGTCTAGTGGGGACAAGGACTTTCTTT
CSLVGTRTFF
>13|-|TRBV2|TRBJ2-5
TGTGCCAGCAGTGAGAATAGCTGGCAGACCCAGTACTTC
CASSENSWQTQYF
>14|-|TRBV28|TRBJ1-2
TGTGCCAGCAGTTTAGTCGCAGGGGACTATGGCTACACCTTC
CASSLVAGDYGYTF
>16|-|TRBV5-1|TRBJ2-2
TGCGCCAGCAGCCCGGACCGAAACACGAACACCGGGGAGCTGTTTTTT
CASSPDRNTNTGELFF
>15|TRBD2|TRBV9|TRBJ2-5
TGTGCCAGCAGCGTGCGGACTAGCGGTCAAGAGACCCAGTACTTC
CASSVRTSGQETQYF
>15|-|TRBV5-1|TRBJ1-4
TGCGCCAGCAGCTTGGCGGCAGGGGCTAATGAAAAACTGTTTTTT
CASSLAAGANEKLFF
>15|-|TRBV7-3|TRBJ2-3
TGTGCCAGCAGCTCCCTGGGGGAAGGGTTAGATACGCAGTATTTT
CASSSLGEGLDTQYF
>10|-|TRBV20-1|TRBJ1-2
TGCAGTGCGGTGAGGGGTGGCTACACCTTC
CSAVRGGYTF